These 5 T cell receptor beta chains were sequenced from one sample in a study of T-cell memory formation after mild COVID-19. TCRdb reanalysed the 5' RACE reads using MiXCR and keeps one entry per CDR3 protein. The sample has hundreds of thousands of distinct CDR3 sequences, approximately 8% seen once; the top ten hold roughly 23%. Sequenced input: PBMCs or a T cell subset sorted from them (not recorded which). The receptors were sampled from a man between 18 and 29 years old who had mild COVID-19 (a few samples of this study predate the infection). Cell type and time point are not known.

This clonotype was detected many times. V and J are TRBV6-5 and TRBJ1-1, with unresolved D. Trimming took 6 bases from V and 8 from J, leaving 10 bases between them. Germline V lookup: CDR1 MNHEY, CDR2 SVGAGI. CDR3 length: 11 residues. CDR3 protein: CASRTPLEAFF. The CDR3 DNA follows: TGTGCCAGCAGGACCCCTCTAGAAGCTTTCTTT.

In this sample, this clonotype turned up a few times. The gene calls are TRBV5-6 and TRBJ2-2; 9 positions match TRBD2. CDR3 length: 16 residues. The germline V gene has CDR1 SGHDT and CDR2 YYEEEE. With 4 bases clipped from V and 1 base from J, the junction kept 5 bases outside the gene matches. CDR3 loop: CASSRPSGENTGELFF. CDR3 nucleotides: TGTGCCAGCAGCCGCCCTAGCGGGGAGAACACCGGGGAGCTGTTTTTT.

This chain joins TRBV3-1 and TRBJ1-1; D call uncertain. The germline V and J ends were trimmed by 4 bases and 1 base, with 7 bases remaining between them. The germline V gene has CDR1 LGHDT and CDR2 YNNKEL (reference sequence). The CDR3 length is 13 residues. CDR3 sequence reads: CASSPTRNTEAFF. CDR3 nucleotides: TGTGCCAGCAGCCCGACACGGAACACTGAAGCTTTCTTT.

This clonotype was found a few times. The V and J genes are TRBV6-5 and TRBJ1-3; no definite D call. CDR1 is MNHEY and CDR2 is SVGAGI in the germline V gene. Trimming stripped 7 bases from V and 4 bases from J, with 5 bases between. The CDR3 length is 11 residues. DNA for the CDR3: TGTGCCAGCAAAACAGGAAACACCATATATTTT. Amino acids: CASKTGNTIYF.

This clonotype was detected many times. V and J are TRBV5-1 and TRBJ2-2; 11 bases fit TRBD1. Trimming took 4 bases from V and 4 from J; bases not matched to a gene: 15. CDR1 and CDR2 from the germline V gene are SGHRS and YFSETQ. The CDR3 is made up of 19 amino acids. CDR3 sequence (DNA): TGCGCCAGCAGCCCTAACCCGGACAGGGGGCTAGGCGGCACCGGGGAGCTGTTTTTT. It is translated as CASSPNPDRGLGGTGELFF.